Sequencing of this TCR beta chain was carried out in a study of T cells in Graves' hyperthyroidism and ophthalmopathy. The table lists this clonotype with many counts. RNA transcripts were the template for amplifying TCR beta CDR3 regions. Primed by the HTBI set, a first-round RT-PCR was run on the TCR CDR3. TCRdb re-analysed the multiplex PCR reads in MiXCR, keeping a single row per CDR3 protein. Of 600,000 to 850,000 distinct CDR3 sequences listed, about 19% are singletons. The hyperthyroidism patients had all been newly diagnosed, and their disease duration was under 2 months. Their ages ranged from 18 to 65 years. Exclusions: uncontrolled infection, other autoimmune disease, pregnancy, lactation. The V and J ends lost 6 bases and 0 bases respectively, with 12 bases between them. The CDR3 spans 15 residues.

The sample was blood. The TCR comes from a woman in her fifties or sixties with Graves' hyperthyroidism that later progressed to Graves' ophthalmopathy. The rearrangement uses TRBV12-3 or TRBV12-4 and TRBJ1-5; no definite D call. The DNA of the CDR3 is TGTGCCAGCAGGCTCCTAGACACTAGCAATCAGCCCCAGCATTTT. Translation gives CASRLLDTSNQPQHF.